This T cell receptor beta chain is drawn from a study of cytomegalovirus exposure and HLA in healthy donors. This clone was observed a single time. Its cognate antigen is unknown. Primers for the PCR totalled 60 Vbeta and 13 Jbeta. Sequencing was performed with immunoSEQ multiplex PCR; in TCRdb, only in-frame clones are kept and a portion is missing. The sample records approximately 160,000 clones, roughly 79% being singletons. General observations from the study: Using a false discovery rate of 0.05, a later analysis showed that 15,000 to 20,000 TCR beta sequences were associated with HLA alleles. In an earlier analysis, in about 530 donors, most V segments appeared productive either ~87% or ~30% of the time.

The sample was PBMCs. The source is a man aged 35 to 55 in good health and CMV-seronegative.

The CDR3 loop reads CATSRDLGDRGSSNQPQHF. In DNA form, the CDR3 reads TGTGCCACCAGCAGAGATTTAGGGGACAGGGGGTCGAGCAATCAGCCCCAGCATTTT. This chain links TRBV15 with TRBJ1-5; 11 nucleotides align to TRBD1. The CDR3 is 19 residues long. The germline gives CDR1 LNHNV, CDR2 YYDKDF (reference sequence). Trimming at V came to 0 bases and at J to 1 base, leaving 8 bases not matched to a gene.